What follows are 18 T cell receptor beta chains derived from one specimen sequenced in a study of CD8+ T cells in alopecia areata. Treatment meaning: oral pan-JAK inhibitor, 5-10 mg twice daily. Reverse transcribed after extraction, RNA yielded cDNA as the sequencing template. Repertoires were generated with immunoSEQ multiplex PCR, while TCRdb's copy carries only in-frame clones and drops some. The table records fewer than 200,000 clones, about 60% of them present only once. Here the sequenced sample was CD8+ T cells sorted from blood, taken at week 24, from a patient treated with tofacitinib. Every receptor here comes from a human donor with alopecia areata.

V is TRBV7-6 and J is TRBJ1-5, with D possibly matching TRBD1 (5 bases). The CDR3 contains 15 residues. V was cut by 4 bases and J by 1 base, with 11 bases left in between. The germline V gene encodes CDR1 SGHVS and CDR2 FNYEAQ. CDR3 sequence: CASSYGTASNQPQHF. CDR3 sequence (DNA): TGTGCCAGCAGCTATGGGACGGCGAGCAATCAGCCCCAGCATTTT.

V and J are TRBV5-6 and TRBJ2-3, with 7 bases that match TRBD1. V lost 0 bases, J lost 2 bases, and 9 bases stayed unmatched. This CDR3 has 17 residues. Germline V CDR1 and CDR2: SGHDT, YYEEEE. The CDR3 spells CASSLVDPGQSTDTQYF. The CDR3 bases are TGTGCCAGCAGCTTGGTTGATCCGGGACAGTCCACAGATACGCAGTATTTT.

This chain connects TRBV6-5 to TRBJ2-7, with TRBD1 matching over 9 bases. V lost 4 bases, J lost 6 bases, and 13 bases stayed unmatched. The germline CDR1 and CDR2 sequences are MNHEY and SVGAGI. This CDR3 region has 16 residues. The CDR3: CASSFFTDRGYSEQYF. DNA for the CDR3: TGTGCCAGCAGTTTCTTCACCGACAGGGGGTATTCCGAGCAGTACTTC.

This clone was counted only a few times. The rearrangement links TRBV5-1 to TRBJ2-3, with D tentatively TRBD1 (5 bases). CDR1 and CDR2 (germline): SGHRS, YFSETQ. The CDR3 loop spans 14 amino acids. V was trimmed by 6 bases and J by 6 bases, leaving 17 bases between them. CDR3 sequence (DNA): TGCGCCAGCAAGCTTAAGGGGTCCCCCGATACGCAGTATTTT. Its translation: CASKLKGSPDTQYF.

This chain joins TRBV15 and TRBJ2-3, with D perhaps TRBD2 (6 bases). The CDR3 has 14 residues. The germline V gene has CDR1 LNHNV and CDR2 YYDKDF (reference sequence). The CDR3 is CATSRGEGTDTQYF. The CDR3 nucleotides are TGTGCTACTTCGCGGGGAGAGGGGACAGATACGCAGTATTTT.

This clone was detected a few times. CDR3 loop: CASSLDERGVWDTQYF. The CDR3 DNA is TGTGCCAGCAGCCTCGATGAGCGGGGGGTATGGGATACGCAGTATTTT. The chain carries TRBV11-3 and TRBJ2-3; 9 positions agree with TRBD2. The CDR3 runs to 16 residues. V lost 5 bases and J lost 6; bases outside the gene matches: 12. From germline, CDR1 is SGHNT and CDR2 YENEEA.

This clone was seen more than once but under ten times. The chain joins TRBV6-1 to TRBJ2-7; no reliable D call. With 7 bases removed from V and 5 bases from J, the gap between germline ends came to 3 bases. Germline V gives CDR1 MNHNS, CDR2 SASEGT. The CDR3 spans 9 residues. In DNA, the CDR3 is TGTGCCAGCAACCACGAGCAGTACTTC. It specifies CASNHEQYF.

This chain uses TRBV13 with TRBJ2-7; no firm D call. This CDR3 contains 14 residues. Germline CDR1 is PRHDT and CDR2 is FYEKMQ (reference sequence). V was clipped by 5 bases and J by 6 bases, with 17 bases between them. CDR3 residues: CASSSKLPGTEQYF. The CDR3 DNA is TGTGCCAGCAGCAGCAAACTTCCAGGTACCGAGCAGTACTTC.

This clone was counted only a few times. The V gene is TRBV10-3, the J gene TRBJ2-3, with 9 bases lining up with TRBD2. The junction had 3 bases not matched to a gene; V was cut back by 6 bases and J by 2 bases. Germline V gives CDR1 ENHRY, CDR2 SYGVKD. The CDR3 runs 14 residues. The CDR3, as DNA: TGTGCCATCAGCCGCGGGGGGGCCACAGATACGCAGTATTTT. Its translation: CAISRGGATDTQYF.

This clone was counted only a few times. The chain joins TRBV9 to TRBJ1-1, with D unresolved. The germline CDR1 and CDR2 sequences are SGDLS and YYNGEE. This CDR3 comprises 16 residues. Trimming shortened V by 4 bases and J by 5 bases, and 21 bases separated the two germline ends. The CDR3 loop is CASSPLDGIGRTEAFF. The CDR3 region has the DNA TGTGCCAGCAGCCCCCTGGATGGGATCGGGCGAACTGAAGCTTTCTTT.

The gene calls are TRBV7-9 and TRBJ1-1, with TRBD1 as a possible D gene (5 bases). V shed 6 bases and J shed 7 bases, with 9 bases lying between them. The CDR3 runs 11 residues. CDR1 and CDR2 from the germline V gene are SEHNR and FQNEAQ (reference sequence). The CDR3 loop is CASRWRGEAFF. CDR3 nucleotide sequence: TGTGCCAGCAGATGGAGGGGTGAAGCTTTCTTT.

CDR3 region: CASTVGQGRDQPQHF. The CDR3 region has the DNA TGTGCCAGCACCGTCGGACAGGGTCGGGATCAGCCCCAGCATTTT. The chain links TRBV2 to TRBJ1-5, with 8 nucleotides matching TRBD1. V shed 7 bases and J 5 bases; nucleotides not matched to a gene: 10. The germline gives CDR1 SNHLY, CDR2 FYNNEI. This CDR3 contains 15 residues.

There are a few counts of this clone. This chain uses TRBV13 with TRBJ1-4; no definite D call. CDR1 is PRHDT and CDR2 is FYEKMQ in the germline V gene (reference sequence). The CDR3 consists of 15 residues. Trimming left V 4 bases short and J 7 bases short, with 16 bases between. The chain's CDR3 is CASSSLDLTGEKLFF. CDR3 DNA sequence: TGTGCCAGCAGCTCCCTCGATCTCACCGGTGAAAAACTGTTTTTT.

This clone was found a few times. J is TRBJ2-7 and V is TRBV13, with D maybe TRBD2 (5 bases). Trimming left V 0 bases short and J 0 bases short, with 15 bases between. This CDR3 spans 17 amino acids. Germline lookup yields CDR1 PRHDT and CDR2 FYEKMQ (reference sequence). In DNA form, the CDR3 reads TGTGCCAGCAGCTTAGGGGAGGTCCCGCCGGCCTCCTACGAGCAGTACTTC. It translates to CASSLGEVPPASYEQYF.

V is TRBV6-5 and J is TRBJ1-2; tentative D call: TRBD1 (5 bases). Trimming pared 0 bases from V and 2 bases from J, leaving 13 bases between. Germline V lookup: CDR1 MNHEY, CDR2 SVGAGI. This CDR3 has 16 residues. The CDR3 region is CASSYSIGAPNYGYTF. The CDR3 DNA sequence: TGTGCCAGCAGTTACTCGATCGGGGCCCCAAACTATGGCTACACCTTC.

This CDR3 reads CASTGGYGYTF. In DNA, the CDR3 is TGTGCCAGCACGGGAGGCTATGGCTACACCTTC. V and J are TRBV6-5 and TRBJ1-2; D unclear. Germline loops: CDR1 MNHEY, CDR2 SVGAGI. The CDR3 is made up of 11 amino acids. The V end was cut by 7 bases, the J end by 4 bases, with 7 bases between.

V gene TRBV2 combines with J gene TRBJ1-2, with a weak D call TRBD1 (5 bases). This CDR3 has 12 amino acids. Germline lookup yields CDR1 SNHLY and CDR2 FYNNEI. Trimming took off 5 bases at V and 8 bases at J, with 12 bases between the two ends. The DNA for the CDR3 is TGTGCCAGCAGTTCCGGGACCCAGGGCTACACCTTC. It codes for CASSSGTQGYTF.

Only one count was recorded for this clone. The V call is TRBV7-9, the J call TRBJ1-2; maybe TRBD1 (5 bases). Trimming took off 0 bases at V and 1 base at J, with 21 bases between the two ends. This CDR3 contains 19 residues. Germline CDR1 SEHNR, CDR2 FQNEAQ (reference sequence). CDR3 sequence (DNA): TGTGCCAGCAGCTTAGCAGGGGCAGCCGAGACCACCTTTAACTATGGCTACACCTTC. Its protein product is CASSLAGAAETTFNYGYTF. Full variable domain (missing parts from reference TRBV7-9 and TRBJ1-2): DTGVSQNPRHKITKRGQNVTFRCDPISEHNRLYWYRQTLGQGPEFLTYFQNEAQLEKSRLLSDRFSAERPKGSFSTLEIQRTEQGDSAMYLCASSLAGAAETTFNYGYTFGSGTRLTVV.